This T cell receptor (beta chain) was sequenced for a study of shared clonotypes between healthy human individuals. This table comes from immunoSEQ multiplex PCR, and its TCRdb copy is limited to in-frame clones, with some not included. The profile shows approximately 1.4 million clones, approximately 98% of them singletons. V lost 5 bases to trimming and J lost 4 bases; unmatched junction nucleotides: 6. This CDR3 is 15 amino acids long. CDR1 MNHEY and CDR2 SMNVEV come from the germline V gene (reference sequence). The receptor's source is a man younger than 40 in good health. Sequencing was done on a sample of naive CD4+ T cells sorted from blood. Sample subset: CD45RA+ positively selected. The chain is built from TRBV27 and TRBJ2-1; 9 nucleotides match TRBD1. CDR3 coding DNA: TGTGCCAGCAGTCCGGGACAGGGTTTTTACAATGAGCAGTTCTTC. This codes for CASSPGQGFYNEQFF.